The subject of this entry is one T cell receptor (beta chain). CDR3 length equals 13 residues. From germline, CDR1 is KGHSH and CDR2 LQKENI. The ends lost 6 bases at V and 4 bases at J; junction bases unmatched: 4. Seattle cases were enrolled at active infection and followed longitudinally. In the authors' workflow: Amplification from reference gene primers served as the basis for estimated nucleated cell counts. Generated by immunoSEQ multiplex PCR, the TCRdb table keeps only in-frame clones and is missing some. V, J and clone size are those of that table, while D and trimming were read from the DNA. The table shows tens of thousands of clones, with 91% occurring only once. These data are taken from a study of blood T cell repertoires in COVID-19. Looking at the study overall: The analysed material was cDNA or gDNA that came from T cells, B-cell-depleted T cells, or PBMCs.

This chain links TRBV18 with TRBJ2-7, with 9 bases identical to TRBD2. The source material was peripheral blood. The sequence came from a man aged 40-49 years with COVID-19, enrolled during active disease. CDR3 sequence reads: CASSAGGGYEQYF. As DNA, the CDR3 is TGTGCCAGCTCCGCGGGGGGGGGATACGAGCAGTACTTC.